This T cell receptor (beta chain) is drawn from a study of blood T cells in healthy people across ages. The table lists this clonotype with many counts. Antigen: not known. Combining a sample-barcoded 5' primer with a J-beta primer mix, a second PCR ran for roughly 7 to 12 cycles. TCRdb re-derived calls from the 5' RACE reads in MiXCR, one entry per CDR3 protein. This repertoire shows about 620,000 distinct CDR3 sequences, over 20% found once; its top ten account for 3% to 4.5%. CDR1 MNHNS and CDR2 SASEGT come from the germline V gene. The V and J ends lost 2 bases and 6 bases respectively, with 5 bases between them. This CDR3 spans 11 amino acids. Study results and limitations: Researchers report that TCR beta diversity correlated strongly with naive T cell percentage.

Sequenced: blood. The sequence was obtained from a man in his 70s in good health. The chain carries TRBV6-1 and TRBJ2-7, with D hard to call. In DNA, the CDR3 is TGTGCCAGCAGTGAACCCGGCGAGCAGTACTTC. It specifies CASSEPGEQYF.